The clone carrying this T cell receptor beta chain was counted many times. Compared with germline, one end of the junction differs, possibly owing to a read error. The record originates from a study of low-dose radiotherapy and immunotherapy resistance in tumors. Across the study: Every six weeks patients received intravenous ipilimumab 1 mg/kg, and every two weeks they received intravenous nivolumab 240 mg. A dose of 300 mg of oral aspirin was taken by patients daily for four cycles from cycle 1 day 1.

Sample time point: after trial treatment. The treatment is: LDRT plus nivolumab, ipilimumab, low-dose cyclophosphamide and aspirin (RACIN trial). Treatment of the donors consisted of nivolumab and ipilimumab (plus aspirin, low-dose cyclophosphamide and low-dose radiotherapy). First-strand cDNA relied on TRAV- and TRBV-specific primers spanning alpha and beta chains. A constant-region primer paired with the V-primer adapter amplified TCRs over about 20 PCR cycles. The mRNA that was isolated underwent amplification by in vitro transcription. In TCRdb, the reads were re-called with MiXCR into one record per CDR3 protein. The sample gives more than 90,000 distinct CDR3 sequences, less than 25% of which show up once; approximately 4% is in the top ten. The CDR3 covers 13 residues. CDR1 and CDR2 from the germline V gene are MNHNS and SASEGT.

The genes are TRBV6-1 and TRBJ1-1; perhaps TRBD1 as D (5 bases). This receptor was taken from a male donor with prostate cancer. The material sequenced was PBMCs, taken after low-dose radiotherapy plus immunotherapy. The CDR3 DNA follows: TGTGCCAGCAGTGAAGCGGTGGGTCCGGGGCCCCCCTTT. It encodes CASSEAVGPGPPF.